Below are 6 T cell receptor beta chains sequenced from a single sample in a study of blood T cell repertoires in COVID-19. The protocol was immunoSEQ multiplex PCR, while the TCRdb copy is restricted to in-frame clones and leaves out a portion. The table records 110,000 to 150,000 clones, over 80% of them present only once. Sequencing was performed on PBMCs or T cells enriched from blood (not recorded which). These receptors came from a woman aged 40 to 55 who had recovered from COVID-19.

In its sample, this clone was seen once. This chain connects TRBV5-6 to TRBJ2-7; weak D call: TRBD1 (6 bases). The CDR3 is made up of 14 amino acids. The V end lost 3 bases, the J end lost 1 base, and 11 bases lay between the germline ends. Germline V CDR1 and CDR2: SGHDT, YYEEEE. This chain's CDR3 is CASSSITGSYEQYF. The CDR3, as DNA: TGTGCCAGCAGCTCCATAACAGGGTCCTACGAGCAGTACTTC. The full variable domain, completed using reference TRBV5-6 and TRBJ2-7, is DAGVTQSPTHLIKTRGQQVTLRCSPKSGHDTVSWYQQALGQGPQFIFQYYEEEERQRGNFPDRFSGHQFPNYSSELNVNALLLGDSALYLCASSSITGSYEQYFGPGTRLTVT.

The rearrangement links TRBV11-2 to TRBJ2-7; TRBD1 might be the D (5 bases). The CDR3 consists of 15 residues. Trimming shortened V by 2 bases and J by 5 bases, and 16 bases separated the two germline ends. Germline CDR1 reads SGHAT; CDR2 reads FQNNGV. Written as DNA, the CDR3 is TGTGCCAGCAGCTTATCCCAGGGAAGGCTTGACGAGCAGTACTTC. Encoded protein: CASSLSQGRLDEQYF.

The rearrangement uses TRBV4-1 and TRBJ1-1; possible D gene TRBD1, 5 bases. The CDR3 totals 12 residues. The germline CDR1 and CDR2 sequences are MGHRA and YSYEKL. The V and J ends lost 4 bases and 8 bases respectively, with 11 bases between them. The CDR3 DNA reads as TGCGCCAGCAGCCCTTCAACAGGAGAAGCTTTCTTT. This encodes CASSPSTGEAFF.

The chain has TRBV30 and TRBJ2-7; 7 bases are a match to TRBD2. V lost 1 base and J lost 3; bases outside the gene matches: 3. The germline CDR1 and CDR2 sequences are GTSNPN and SVGIG (reference sequence). CDR3 length: 13 residues. The CDR3 protein is CAWSGLADYEQYF. The CDR3 region has the DNA TGTGCCTGGAGTGGACTAGCAGACTACGAGCAGTACTTC.

The chain has TRBV7-6 and TRBJ2-7, with D perhaps TRBD1 (6 bases). The V gene's germline CDR1 is SGHVS and CDR2 FNYEAQ. This CDR3 contains 15 residues. V was trimmed by 1 base and J by 0 bases, leaving 10 bases between them. The CDR3 region is CASSLEQGSSYEQYF. CDR3 in DNA: TGTGCCAGCAGCTTAGAACAGGGCAGCTCCTACGAGCAGTACTTC. The entire variable domain, with the rest obtained from reference TRBV7-6 and TRBJ2-7, is as follows: GAGVSQSPRYKVTKRGQDVALRCDPISGHVSLYWYRQALGQGPEFLTYFNYEAQQDKSGLPNDRFSAERPEGSISTLTIQRTEQRDSAMYRCASSLEQGSSYEQYFGPGTRLTVT.

This chain connects TRBV6-5 to TRBJ1-5, with D maybe TRBD1 (5 bases). The CDR3 has 14 residues. CDR1 and CDR2 from the germline V gene are MNHEY and SVGAGI. Trimming removed 6 bases at V and 0 bases at J, with 9 bases between. The CDR3 nucleotides are TGTGCCAGCAGAGACAGTTATAGCAATCAGCCCCAGCATTTT. Translation: CASRDSYSNQPQHF.